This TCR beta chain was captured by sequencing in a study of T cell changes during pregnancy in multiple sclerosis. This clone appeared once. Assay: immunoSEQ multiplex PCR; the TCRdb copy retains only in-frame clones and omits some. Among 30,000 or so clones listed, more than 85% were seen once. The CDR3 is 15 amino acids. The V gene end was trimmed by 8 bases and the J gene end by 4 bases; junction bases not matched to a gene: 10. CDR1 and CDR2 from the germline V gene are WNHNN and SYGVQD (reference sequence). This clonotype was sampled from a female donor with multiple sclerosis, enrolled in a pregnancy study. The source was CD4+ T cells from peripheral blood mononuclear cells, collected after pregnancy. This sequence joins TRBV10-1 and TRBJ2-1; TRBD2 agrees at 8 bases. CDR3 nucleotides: TGCGCCAGCTCTGGGGACCTAGCGGGTTACAATGAGCAGTTCTTC. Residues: CASSGDLAGYNEQFF.